Shown below are 25 T cell receptor beta chains from a single sample sequenced in a study of human T cells and chemical hapten exposure. TCRdb passed the RACE reads through MiXCR, listing each CDR3 protein once. Among 44,000 or so distinct CDR3 sequences listed, 3% to 4% were seen once. Time point: healthy volunteer bleed at 6 weeks. Whole blood that had not been fractionated was the source of extracted total RNA. The sample was whole blood. The source is a human donor in good health. Some clones in this sample may be carry-over from other donors' samples.

The chain has TRBV2 and TRBJ2-3, with D possibly TRBD2 on 6 matching bases. This CDR3 spans 13 amino acids. The germline V and J ends were trimmed by 4 bases and 10 bases, with 15 bases remaining between them. Germline V gene lookup returns CDR1 SNHLY and CDR2 FYNNEI. The CDR3 nucleotides read TGTGCCAGCAGTGCCCCACGGCGGAGGGCGCAGTATTTT. Translated, it gives CASSAPRRRAQYF. Complete variable domain (other parts from reference TRBV2 and TRBJ2-3): EPEVTQTPSHQVTQMGQEVILRCVPISNHLYFYWYRQILGQKVEFLVSFYNNEISEKSEIFDDQFSVERPDGSNFTLKIRSTKLEDSAMYFCASSAPRRRAQYFGPGTRLTVL.

This clonotype was detected ten times or more. The chain combines TRBV5-6 with TRBJ2-5; no clear D. This CDR3 spans 13 amino acids. CDR1 is SGHDT and CDR2 is YYEEEE in the germline V gene. The V end was cut by 0 bases, the J end by 9 bases, with 12 bases between. The DNA of the CDR3 is TGTGCCAGCAGCTTGGGCCGCGGTCGGGCCCAGTACTTC. This gives the protein CASSLGRGRAQYF.

This clonotype was recorded at least ten times. This chain uses TRBV11-1 with TRBJ2-5; tentatively, D is TRBD1 or TRBD2 (6 bases each). V lost 5 bases and J 6 bases, leaving 16 bases between the germline ends. The V gene's germline CDR1 is SGHAT and CDR2 FQDESV (reference sequence). The CDR3 runs 14 residues. DNA for the CDR3: TGTGCCAGCAGCCGACAGGCGGGGCTTAAGACCCAGTACTTC. Protein sequence: CASSRQAGLKTQYF.

This clonotype was recorded at least ten times. This sequence joins TRBV30 and TRBJ2-5, with a weak D call TRBD2 (5 bases). Germline V gives CDR1 GTSNPN, CDR2 SVGIG (reference sequence). This CDR3 has 13 amino acids. V shed 0 bases and J shed 4 bases, with 9 bases lying between them. The CDR3 DNA is TGTGCCTGGAGTGTGCGGCGGGCAGAGACCCAGTACTTC. It specifies CAWSVRRAETQYF.

The CDR3 coding sequence is TGTGCCAGCAGTTGGCGGGACGGCACATCCTACGAGCAGTACTTC. Its protein product is CASSWRDGTSYEQYF. The gene calls are TRBV12-3 or TRBV12-4 and TRBJ2-7; perhaps TRBD2 as D (6 bases). V lost 4 bases to trimming and J lost 1 base, with 14 bases between them. This CDR3 contains 15 residues.

This clonotype was picked up many times. J is TRBJ1-2 and V is TRBV5-1; a weak D match, TRBD1 (5 bases). This CDR3 is built from 13 residues. V was clipped by 3 bases and J by 7 bases, with 13 bases between them. Germline CDR1 is SGHRS and CDR2 is YFSETQ. The CDR3 region is CASSSVQAAGYTF. CDR3 nucleotides: TGCGCCAGCAGCTCAGTACAGGCCGCTGGCTACACCTTC.

This chain links TRBV7-8 with TRBJ1-3, with TRBD1 matching 8 bases. The J segment lost 4 bases and the V segment lost 0 bases, leaving 8 bases of the junction unmatched. This CDR3 has 17 residues. The germline V gene has CDR1 SGHVS and CDR2 FQNEAQ. CDR3 in amino acids: CASSLARGQGAGNTIYF. Here the CDR3 DNA reads TGTGCCAGCAGCTTAGCCCGCGGCCAGGGGGCAGGAAACACCATATATTTT.

The chain links TRBV12-3 or TRBV12-4 to TRBJ2-2; perhaps TRBD1 as D (6 bases). The CDR3 is 15 amino acids. Trimming removed 5 bases from V and 0 bases from J, with 10 bases in between. The CDR3 DNA sequence: TGTGCCAGCAGTCCGGGACAACCGAACACCGGGGAGCTGTTTTTT. Translating it yields CASSPGQPNTGELFF.

The sample holds many counts of this clonotype. J is TRBJ1-3 and V is TRBV10-3; D is undetermined. The V gene's germline CDR1 is ENHRY and CDR2 SYGVKD. V was trimmed by 11 bases and J by 0 bases, leaving 11 bases between them. This CDR3 contains 13 residues. The CDR3 region is CASRTSSGNTIYF. For the CDR3, the DNA is TGTGCCTCCAGAACCTCCTCTGGAAACACCATATATTTT.

This clonotype has a count of ten or more. The chain recombines TRBV29-1 with TRBJ2-6; no clear D. This CDR3 has 13 residues. Germline CDR1 SQVTM, CDR2 ANQGSEA. V was trimmed by 4 bases and J by 0 bases, leaving 4 bases between them. The CDR3: CSVVSSGANVLTF. In nucleotides, the CDR3 is TGCAGCGTTGTCAGCTCTGGGGCCAACGTCCTGACTTTC.

The chain joins TRBV7-3 to TRBJ2-1; 7 nucleotides align to TRBD2. This CDR3 is 16 amino acids long. V gave up 2 bases and J gave up 7 bases; unmatched junction bases: 11. Germline CDR1 reads SGHTA; CDR2 reads FQGTGA. The CDR3 sequence is CASSLRSGLTGNEQFF. The CDR3 DNA sequence: TGTGCCAGCAGCTTACGGTCGGGACTAACAGGAAATGAGCAGTTCTTC.

J is TRBJ1-1 and V is TRBV12-3 or TRBV12-4; D not resolved. The germline V and J ends were trimmed by 5 bases and 0 bases, with 13 bases remaining between them. The CDR3 length is 15 residues. CDR3 sequence reads: CASSLRQGMNTEAFF. CDR3 sequence (DNA): TGTGCCAGCAGTCTTCGACAAGGGATGAACACTGAAGCTTTCTTT.

This clonotype appeared many times. V gene TRBV6-1 combines with J gene TRBJ1-4, with D tentatively TRBD1 (6 bases). There are 17 residues in the CDR3. Germline V lookup: CDR1 MNHNS, CDR2 SASEGT. Trimming pared 8 bases from V and 1 base from J, leaving 20 bases between. The CDR3 DNA sequence: TGTGCCAGCTACAGGGATGGGGCGGCAAGAACTAATGAAAAACTGTTTTTT. Residues: CASYRDGAARTNEKLFF.

This chain joins TRBV3-1 and TRBJ2-1, with 8 nucleotides matching TRBD2. From germline, CDR1 is LGHDT and CDR2 YNNKEL (reference sequence). The ends lost 0 bases at V and 8 bases at J; junction bases unmatched: 12. This CDR3 comprises 17 residues. CDR3 amino acids: CASSQEGSGGSGYEQFF. The CDR3, as DNA: TGTGCCAGCAGCCAAGAGGGAAGCGGGGGATCGGGGTATGAGCAGTTCTTC.

The chain carries TRBV12-5 and TRBJ1-2; 7 positions match TRBD1. Trimming cost V 6 bases and J 8 bases; bases outside gene matches: 9. The CDR3 spans 13 residues. CDR1 is LGHNT and CDR2 is FRNRAP in the germline V gene. The CDR3 loop reads CASGPTGDGGYTF. The CDR3 DNA follows: TGTGCTAGTGGCCCAACAGGGGATGGCGGCTACACCTTC.

The gene calls are TRBV4-2 and TRBJ2-5; D is unresolved. V gave up 4 bases and J gave up 6 bases, with 6 bases separating them. Germline loops: CDR1 LGHNA, CDR2 YNFKEQ. The CDR3 extends over 11 amino acids. The CDR3 here is CASSPGQTQYF. As DNA, the CDR3 is TGTGCCAGCAGCCCCGGACAGACCCAGTACTTC.

This clonotype was recorded many times. The V call is TRBV4-1, the J call TRBJ2-2, with 10 bases identical to TRBD2. This CDR3 spans 19 amino acids. V was pared by 1 base and J by 5 bases, with 13 bases of the junction left unmatched. The germline gives CDR1 MGHRA, CDR2 YSYEKL. CDR3 sequence reads: CASSQALAGWGKWTGELFF. CDR3 DNA sequence: TGCGCCAGCAGCCAAGCACTAGCGGGGTGGGGGAAGTGGACCGGGGAGCTGTTTTTT.

For this clonotype: It may be a read error: a sequence one base away is much more abundant. The conserved phenylalanine or tryptophan normally closing the CDR3 is absent here, so this likely arose from a read error. The DNA is omitted, as the CDR3 cannot be located on it reliably, and the CDR3 follows TCRdb's listing. The genes are TRBV10-3 and TRBJ2-7; the D call of TRBD2 is as the table states it, not checked on the DNA. Germline assignment: CDR1 ENHRY and CDR2 SYGVKD. The CDR3 sequence runs 10 residues, both termini included. The CDR3 protein is CAIGGTSKYL.

This clonotype was observed many times. The V call is TRBV15, the J call TRBJ2-7; possible D gene TRBD2, 5 bases. There are 16 residues in the CDR3. Per the germline V gene, CDR1 is LNHNV and CDR2 is YYDKDF (reference sequence). Trimming removed 0 bases from V and 4 bases from J, with 16 bases in between. The CDR3 loop reads CATSREPASLAYEQYF. The DNA of the CDR3 is TGTGCCACCAGCAGAGAGCCCGCATCGCTAGCTTACGAGCAGTACTTC.

This clonotype was seen more than once but under ten times. V and J are TRBV7-9 and TRBJ1-4, with D hard to call. CDR1 is SEHNR and CDR2 is FQNEAQ in the germline V gene (reference sequence). There are 15 residues in the CDR3. Trimming cost V 6 bases and J 0 bases, with 11 bases left between them. CDR3 in DNA: TGTGCCAGCAGGCCCGCCGACCCAACTAATGAAAAACTGTTTTTT. Encoded protein: CASRPADPTNEKLFF.

This clonotype has at least ten counts. This chain connects TRBV20-1 to TRBJ2-5; D might be TRBD1 (7 bases). The CDR3 totals 13 residues. Germline V gene lookup returns CDR1 DFQATT and CDR2 SNEGSKA (reference sequence). The V end was cut by 6 bases, the J end by 5 bases, with 16 bases between. The CDR3 DNA reads TGCAGTGCCTTCGGACAGGCGGGGGAGACCCAGTACTTC. Translated: CSAFGQAGETQYF.

At least ten counts were recorded for this clonotype. The rearrangement uses TRBV7-6 and TRBJ2-3, with D possibly being TRBD2 (5 bases). Germline V lookup: CDR1 SGHVS, CDR2 FNYEAQ. With 0 bases removed from V and 0 bases from J, the gap between germline ends came to 16 bases. CDR3 length: 18 residues. CDR3 bases: TGTGCCAGCAGCTTAGCTCCTAGCATAATGTCTAGCACAGATACGCAGTATTTT. This sequence encodes CASSLAPSIMSSTDTQYF.

The table lists this clonotype with many counts. The chain links TRBV20-1 to TRBJ2-7; D might be TRBD1 (5 bases). V was cut by 3 bases and J by 2 bases, with 11 bases left in between. The V gene's germline CDR1 is DFQATT and CDR2 SNEGSKA (reference sequence). This CDR3 contains 13 residues. The CDR3 here is CSASDSKTYEQYF. The DNA of the CDR3 is TGCAGTGCTAGTGACAGTAAAACCTACGAGCAGTACTTC.

In its sample, this clonotype was seen many times. This rearrangement joins TRBV27 to TRBJ2-1; unclear D gene. Germline V gives CDR1 MNHEY, CDR2 SMNVEV (reference sequence). Trimming cost V 6 bases and J 4 bases, with 10 bases left between them. The CDR3 is made up of 13 amino acids. The CDR3 coding sequence is TGTGCCAGCAGCAGGATTATATACAATGAGCAGTTCTTC. Its protein product is CASSRIIYNEQFF.

This clonotype showed up many times. The chain recombines TRBV28 with TRBJ2-7; perhaps TRBD1 as D (6 bases). The CDR3 spans 14 residues. The germline V gene has CDR1 MDHEN and CDR2 SYDVKM. Trimming removed 6 bases at V and 1 base at J, with 13 bases between. CDR3 coding DNA: TGTGCCAGCAGGCTGTCGGACAGATCCTACGAGCAGTACTTC. Encoded protein: CASRLSDRSYEQYF.